These T cell receptor beta chains were read from a single sample in a study of regulatory T cells in long-lasting Graves disease. One entry per CDR3 protein, called by TCRdb with MiXCR from the multiplex PCR reads. The table lists almost 350,000 distinct CDR3 sequences, around a fifth of them singletons, with over 25% in the top ten. The starting material was peripheral blood mononuclear cells (PBMCs), obtained when the disease was refractory, from a patient treated with antithyroid drugs. Source of these receptors: a female donor with Graves disease. Both conserved end residues are part of each CDR3. Expanded clones get a size class; other rows say once, few or many, or leave the size out.

size,V,J,CDR3
-,TRBV11-2,TRBJ2-5,CASTTDRSRETQYF
many,TRBV15,TRBJ2-7,CATSTTSGGAKDYEQYF
few,TRBV6-2/TRBV6-3,TRBJ1-3,CASSEAVPGNTIYF
-,TRBV18,TRBJ1-2,CASSQTDNPYGYTF
-,TRBV4-3,TRBJ1-2,CASSRGTGVGYTF
few,TRBV19,TRBJ1-4,CASTKGAYDNEKLFF
many,TRBV11-3,TRBJ2-5,CASSLNFGETQYF
few,TRBV29-1,TRBJ1-5,CGVAVGTDSNQPQHF
many,TRBV30,TRBJ1-5,CAWNKDLNQPQHF
many,TRBV13,TRBJ2-1,CASSPTSGGHNEQFF
-,TRBV28,TRBJ1-3,CASSRPGQSSGNTIYF
-,TRBV5-1,TRBJ1-1,CASSLGTEHTEAFF
many,TRBV6-2/TRBV6-3,TRBJ1-1,CASSYSLPGRDWGTEAFF
-,TRBV12-3/TRBV12-4,TRBJ2-2,CASRSPGAGELFF
few,TRBV6-1,TRBJ1-4,CASTSADLNEKLFF
many,TRBV29-1,TRBJ2-5,CSVDQGPLPPETQYF
few,TRBV27,TRBJ1-2,CASSFSGEGYGYTF